Listed here are 18 T cell receptor beta chains from one sample, sequenced in a study of graft-versus-host responses after intestinal transplantation. Generated by immunoSEQ multiplex PCR, the TCRdb table keeps only in-frame clones and is missing some. This table has about 120,000 clones, 93% appearing once. Antigens of these TCRs are unknown. This specimen consisted of unstimulated CD8+ T cells sorted from spleen or lymph node cells, obtained before transplant. The receptors shown here come from a human donor who was the organ donor for an intestinal transplant.

This sequence joins TRBV10-2 and TRBJ2-2; D not resolved. Trimming removed 3 bases from V and 4 bases from J, with 9 bases in between. The CDR3 has 14 amino acids. Per germline, CDR1 WSHSY and CDR2 SAAADI. CDR3 region: CASSDNPFTGELFF. CDR3 bases: TGCGCCAGCAGTGATAACCCCTTCACCGGGGAGCTGTTTTTT.

The rearrangement uses TRBV29-1 and TRBJ1-2; D is uncertain. CDR1 and CDR2 from the germline V gene are SQVTM and ANQGSEA. The CDR3 spans 14 residues. The V end was cut by 3 bases, the J end by 2 bases, with 13 bases between. CDR3 bases: TGCAGCGTTGAGGCCCCGGATGGGAACTATGGCTACACCTTC. The encoded protein is CSVEAPDGNYGYTF.

The chain is built from TRBV23-1 and TRBJ2-5, with TRBD1 matching 8 bases. TRBV23-1 is designated an ORF whose function remains uncertain. The V segment lost 0 bases and the J segment 3 bases; nucleotides outside the gene matches: 3. The CDR3 covers 15 residues. In DNA, the CDR3 is TGCGCCAGCAGTCAATCCCCGGACAGGGAAGAGACCCAGTACTTC. As protein: CASSQSPDREETQYF.

This rearrangement joins TRBV28 to TRBJ2-7; maybe TRBD1 (5 bases). Germline V gene data show CDR1 as MDHEN and CDR2 as SYDVKM. The CDR3 is 12 residues long. V was clipped by 3 bases and J by 4 bases, with 7 bases between them. The CDR3 is CASSLTVYEQYF. The CDR3, as DNA: TGTGCCAGCAGTTTGACAGTTTACGAGCAGTACTTC.

This chain uses TRBV6-8 with TRBJ2-7; 9 bases are a match to TRBD1. With V trimmed by 9 bases and J by 4 bases, 1 base remained unmatched. Germline CDR1 reads MNHGY; CDR2 reads SAAAGT. CDR3 length equals 11 residues. The chain's CDR3 is CARTGGYEQYF. The CDR3 nucleotides read TGTGCCAGGACAGGGGGGTACGAGCAGTACTTC.

This clone was observed a few times. The chain recombines TRBV5-1 with TRBJ1-1; the match to TRBD1 covers 8 bases. CDR1 and CDR2 (germline): SGHRS, YFSETQ. The V segment lost 3 bases and the J segment 1 base; nucleotides outside the gene matches: 2. The CDR3 sequence is 14 residues long. The CDR3 DNA is TGCGCCAGCAGCTCGGGGACAGGGAACACTGAAGCTTTCTTT. Translated, it gives CASSSGTGNTEAFF.

The rearrangement uses TRBV9 and TRBJ2-6; tentative D call: TRBD1 (6 bases). V dropped 3 bases and J dropped 2 bases, with 9 bases sitting between them. This CDR3 has 15 residues. CDR1 is SGDLS and CDR2 is YYNGEE in the germline V gene. The CDR3 here is CASSAGGAGANVLTF. The CDR3 DNA is TGTGCCAGCAGCGCTGGGGGCGCTGGGGCCAACGTCCTGACTTTC.

V usage is TRBV4-2 and J usage is TRBJ2-5; 11 positions agree with TRBD2. Per the germline V gene, CDR1 is LGHNA and CDR2 is YNFKEQ. The length of the CDR3 is 13 residues. With V trimmed by 4 bases and J by 5 bases, 0 bases remained unmatched. DNA of the CDR3: TGTGCCAGCAGCCGGACTAGCGGGGAGACCCAGTACTTC. Amino acid sequence: CASSRTSGETQYF.

The rearrangement links TRBV5-5 to TRBJ1-1; possibly TRBD1 for D (6 bases). V dropped 3 bases and J dropped 3 bases, with 12 bases sitting between them. The CDR3 loop spans 14 amino acids. The germline gives CDR1 SGHKS, CDR2 YYEKEE (reference sequence). CDR3 nucleotides: TGTGCCAGCAGCTGGACAGTCCCGGACACTGAAGCTTTCTTT. Translated: CASSWTVPDTEAFF.

CDR3 in DNA: TGTGCCAGCAGCTTAGCCCACGCCTACGAGCAGTACTTC. Its protein is CASSLAHAYEQYF. The V and J genes are TRBV7-9 and TRBJ2-7; no clear D. Trimming removed 0 bases at V and 2 bases at J, with 5 bases between. Germline V gene sequence: CDR1 SEHNR, CDR2 FQNEAQ (reference sequence). The CDR3 spans 13 residues.

As for this clone: One end of the junction does not line up with germline, which may come from a read error. This chain uses TRBV2 with TRBJ2-3, with TRBD2 matching over 7 bases. The length of the CDR3 is 18 residues. In germline, CDR1 is SNHLY, CDR2 FYNNEI. The CDR3 DNA reads as TGTGCCAGGAGTGTCCCTCAGCCCGCGGGAGCGGGGACAGATACGCAGTATTTT. Amino acid sequence: CARSVPQPAGAGTDTQYF.

The chain uses TRBV27 and TRBJ1-1; TRBD1 matches 8 bases. CDR1 MNHEY and CDR2 SMNVEV come from the germline V gene (reference sequence). V trimming: 5 bases; J trimming: 11 bases; junction bases outside the gene matches: 10. The CDR3 runs to 13 residues. The CDR3 nucleotides are TGTGCCAGCAGTAATCAGGGGGCGGGAGGTGCTTTCTTT. It translates to CASSNQGAGGAFF.

The chain links TRBV28 to TRBJ1-1, with D possibly being TRBD1 (6 bases). The germline V gene has CDR1 MDHEN and CDR2 SYDVKM. CDR3 length: 13 residues. V was cut by 5 bases and J by 2 bases, with 9 bases left in between. The CDR3 DNA follows: TGTGCCAGCAGTCAACAGGGAAACACTGAAGCTTTCTTT. It specifies CASSQQGNTEAFF.

As regards this clone: Compared with germline, one end of the junction differs, possibly owing to a read error. The chain combines TRBV19 with TRBJ1-1; TRBD1 might be the D (6 bases). This CDR3 has 11 amino acids. Germline CDR1 LNHDA, CDR2 SQIVND (reference sequence). CDR3 in amino acids: CASSIGRITGF. The CDR3 region has the DNA TGTGCCAGTAGTATAGGCCGAATCACAGGGTTT.

V and J are TRBV27 and TRBJ2-7; D possibly corresponds to TRBD2 (5 bases). The ends were cut back, 0 bases at V and 1 base at J, with 10 bases in the middle. This CDR3 spans 15 amino acids. Germline V gene sequence: CDR1 MNHEY, CDR2 SMNVEV (reference sequence). CDR3 DNA: TGTGCCAGCAGTTTATCGGCCGGGATTTCCTACGAGCAGTACTTC. Protein product: CASSLSAGISYEQYF.

This chain links TRBV4-3 with TRBJ2-7; tentative D call: TRBD2 (7 bases). The V gene lost 4 bases and the J gene lost 1 base, with 20 bases spanning the gap. The CDR3 contains 17 residues. The V gene's germline CDR1 is LGHNA and CDR2 YSLEER. CDR3 amino acids: CASSPQRGGTGSYEQYF. The CDR3 DNA reads TGCGCCAGCAGCCCCCAGAGGGGGGGGACCGGGTCCTACGAGCAGTACTTC.

The V and J genes are TRBV4-2 and TRBJ2-7, with D tentatively TRBD1 (5 bases). Looked up from germline, CDR1 is LGHNA and CDR2 is YNFKEQ. V was pared by 3 bases and J by 0 bases, with 15 bases between. The CDR3 has 16 residues. CDR3 sequence reads: CASSQTLTGSSYEQYF. CDR3 bases: TGTGCCAGCAGCCAGACCCTAACAGGTAGCTCCTACGAGCAGTACTTC.

The chain combines TRBV9 with TRBJ2-5; the D call may be TRBD1 or TRBD2 (7 bases each). The last part of the DNA fits TRBJ2-7 better; the J call may be wrong. CDR3 length equals 15 residues. CDR1 is SGDLS and CDR2 is YYNGEE in the germline V gene. CDR3 protein: CASSATDQGGYEQYF. CDR3 coding DNA: TGTGCCAGCAGCGCGACGGACCAGGGGGGGTACGAGCAGTACTTC.